This T cell receptor beta chain comes out of a study of cytomegalovirus exposure and HLA in healthy donors. Study outcomes and limitations: Fewer N-insertions than the 666-donor mean were reportedly shown by an Asian-associated ancestry cluster in a later analysis.

Details on this clone: Its antigen is not known.

The PCR used 60 Vbeta and 13 Jbeta primers. Using immunoSEQ multiplex PCR, the repertoire was profiled, and TCRdb retains in-frame clones only, with some absent. This repertoire includes 150,000 to 200,000 clones. V lost 3 bases, J lost 1 base, and 6 bases stayed unmatched. Germline CDR1 reads SQVTM; CDR2 reads ANQGSEA. This CDR3 contains 15 residues. This chain joins TRBV29-1 and TRBJ2-7, with 10 bases that match TRBD2. Sequencing was carried out using PBMCs. The receptor was isolated from an older woman in good health and CMV-seronegative. In nucleotides, the CDR3 is TGCAGCGTTGATGGGCTAGCGGGAGATTCCTACGAGCAGTACTTC. Translation gives CSVDGLAGDSYEQYF.